This is a list of T cell receptor beta chains from one sample in a study of blood T cell repertoires in COVID-19. Assay used: immunoSEQ multiplex PCR; TCRdb lists only in-frame clones, some missing. The sample contains a few hundred thousand clones, under 85% of which appear only once. Material for sequencing was PBMCs or T cells enriched from blood (not recorded which). All receptors come from a woman between 45 and 60 years old who had recovered from COVID-19. CDR3s include the opening cysteine and the closing phenylalanine or tryptophan. Fields, in order: V gene, CDR3 protein.

TRBV5-3	CARSAGTDYEQYF
TRBV7-9	CASSSDSPPDTQYF
TRBV28	CASSSTGTSYEQYF
TRBV9	CASSARGRGDEAFF
TRBV9	CASSLSPGPETQYF
TRBV18	CASSITGSYGYTF
TRBV7-8	CASSARVKARGYTF
TRBV4-2	CASSQDGTGLNQPQHF
TRBV4-3	CASSQGDRLTGELFF
TRBV19	CASSRRLAEQFF
TRBV4-1	CASSLSPKMNTEAFF
TRBV2	CASKVDYSNQPQHF
TRBV28	CASSLGGGVFYGYTF
TRBV12-3/TRBV12-4	CASAGPDTQYF
TRBV25-1	CASSGEVNSPLHF
TRBV2	CASRETGANTGELFF
TRBV5-8	CASSLRGQGANEQYF
TRBV5-1	CASSWTGTNEKLFF
TRBV27	CASSEVGSGNQPQHF
TRBV11-2	CASSLKLAGLQETQYF
TRBV18	CASSPGRGLGETQYF
TRBV12-3/TRBV12-4	CASSLDYDFEQYF
TRBV7-2	CASSSYLGLEDGYGYTF
TRBV2	CASNTGFGAFF
TRBV2	CASRDINMGSNQPQHF
TRBV7-2	CASSPLQGRNSPLHF
TRBV6-5	CASGPTSGSSYEQYF
TRBV5-1	CASSLTRVNYGYTF
TRBV18	CASSPNREYSPLHF
TRBV7-2	CASSSTGGYEQYF
TRBV10-3	CAISTLGVETQYF
TRBV27	CASSLFAAGRTDTQYF
TRBV7-9	CASSLERPPGEDEQFF
TRBV7-2	CASSLVRGGVVF
TRBV19	CASSSRDWENIQYF
TRBV19	CASSVDRVGEQYF
TRBV19	CASSIRDRGLYEQYF
TRBV30	CAWNGGGPRWGELFF